Reported below is one T cell receptor (beta chain). Sequencing used immunoSEQ multiplex PCR; TCRdb keeps in-frame clones, though not all of them. Found here are about 220,000 clones, roughly 84% of them singletons; the top ten hold approximately 6.5%. The record originates from a study of blood T cell repertoires in COVID-19. V trimming: 7 bases; J trimming: 5 bases; junction bases outside the gene matches: 14. This CDR3 has 16 residues. Germline assignment: CDR1 SGHRS and CDR2 YFSETQ. This receptor was identified in a woman aged 35 to 49 who had recovered from COVID-19. Sequencing used PBMCs or T cells enriched from blood (not recorded which). The chain links TRBV5-1 to TRBJ2-2, with 7 bases lining up with TRBD1. The DNA of the CDR3 is TGCGCCAGCGCGATACAGGGGCGCGTTGGGACCGGGGAGCTGTTTTTT. It yields the protein CASAIQGRVGTGELFF. Variable domain in full (rest from reference TRBV5-1 and TRBJ2-2): KAGVTQTPRYLIKTRGQQVTLSCSPISGHRSVSWYQQTPGQGLQFLFEYFSETQRNKGNFPGRFSGRQFSNSRSEMNVSTLELGDSALYLCASAIQGRVGTGELFFGEGSRLTVL.